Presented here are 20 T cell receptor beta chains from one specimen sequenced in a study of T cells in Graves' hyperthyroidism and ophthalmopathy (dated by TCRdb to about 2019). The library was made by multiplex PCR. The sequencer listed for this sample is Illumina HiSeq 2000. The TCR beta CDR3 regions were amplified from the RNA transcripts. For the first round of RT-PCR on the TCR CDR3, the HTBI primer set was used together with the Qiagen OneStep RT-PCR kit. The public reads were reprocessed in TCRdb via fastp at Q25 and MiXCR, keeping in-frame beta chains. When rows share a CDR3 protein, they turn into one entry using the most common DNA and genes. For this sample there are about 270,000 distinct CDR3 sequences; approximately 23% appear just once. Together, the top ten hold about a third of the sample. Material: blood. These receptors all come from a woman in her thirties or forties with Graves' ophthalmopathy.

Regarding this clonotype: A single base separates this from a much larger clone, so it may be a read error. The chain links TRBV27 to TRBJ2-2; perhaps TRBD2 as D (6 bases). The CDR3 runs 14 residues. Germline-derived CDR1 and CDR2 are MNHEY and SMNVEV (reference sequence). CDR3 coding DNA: TGTACCAGCACAATAGCGGCGAACACCGGGGAGCTGTTTTTT. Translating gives CTSTIAANTGELFF.

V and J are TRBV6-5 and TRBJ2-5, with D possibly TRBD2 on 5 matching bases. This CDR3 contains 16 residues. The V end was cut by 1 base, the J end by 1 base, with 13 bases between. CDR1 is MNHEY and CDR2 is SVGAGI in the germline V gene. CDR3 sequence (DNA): TGTGCCAGCAGTTACTTCGCAGGACGGGGCCAAGAGACCCAGTACTTC. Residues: CASSYFAGRGQETQYF.

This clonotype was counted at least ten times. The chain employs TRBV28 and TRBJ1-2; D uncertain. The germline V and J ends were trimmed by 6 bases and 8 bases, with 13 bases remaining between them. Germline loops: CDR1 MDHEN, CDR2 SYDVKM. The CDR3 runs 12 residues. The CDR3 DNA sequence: TGTGCCAGCAGCCCGCCCCCTCGGGGCTACACCTTC. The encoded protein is CASSPPPRGYTF.

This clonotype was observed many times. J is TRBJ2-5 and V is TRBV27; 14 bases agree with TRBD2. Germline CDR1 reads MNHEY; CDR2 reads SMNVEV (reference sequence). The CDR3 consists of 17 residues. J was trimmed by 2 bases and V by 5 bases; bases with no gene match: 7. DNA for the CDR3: TGTGCCAGCAGTACCGCGACTAGCGGGAGGGGGCAAGAGACCCAGTACTTC. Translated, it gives CASSTATSGRGQETQYF.

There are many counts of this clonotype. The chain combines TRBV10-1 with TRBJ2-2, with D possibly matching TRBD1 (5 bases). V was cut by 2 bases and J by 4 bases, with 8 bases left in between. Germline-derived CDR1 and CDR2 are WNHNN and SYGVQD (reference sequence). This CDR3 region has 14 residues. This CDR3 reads CASSEARATGELFF. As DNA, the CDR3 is TGCGCCAGCAGTGAGGCCAGGGCCACCGGGGAGCTGTTTTTT.

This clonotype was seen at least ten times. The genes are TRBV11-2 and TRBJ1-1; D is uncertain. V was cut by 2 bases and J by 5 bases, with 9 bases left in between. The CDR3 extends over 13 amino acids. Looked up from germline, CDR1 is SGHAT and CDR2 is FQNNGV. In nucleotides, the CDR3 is TGTGCCAGCAGCTTAAAGCGTGGAACTGAAGCTTTCTTT. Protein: CASSLKRGTEAFF.

The CDR3 coding sequence is TGTGCCTGGAACACCGACGGGGGGGGTATGCACACTGAAGCTTTCTTT. Translation gives CAWNTDGGGMHTEAFF. The chain uses TRBV30 and TRBJ1-1; TRBD1 might be the D (5 bases). Per germline, CDR1 GTSNPN and CDR2 SVGIG (reference sequence). The germline V and J ends were trimmed by 4 bases and 3 bases, with 21 bases remaining between them. The CDR3 sequence is 16 residues long.

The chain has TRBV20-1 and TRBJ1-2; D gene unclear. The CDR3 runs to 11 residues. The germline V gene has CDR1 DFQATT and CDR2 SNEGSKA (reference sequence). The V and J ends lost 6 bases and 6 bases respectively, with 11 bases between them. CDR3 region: CSAPVADGYTF. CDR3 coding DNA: TGCAGTGCACCCGTAGCGGATGGCTACACCTTC.

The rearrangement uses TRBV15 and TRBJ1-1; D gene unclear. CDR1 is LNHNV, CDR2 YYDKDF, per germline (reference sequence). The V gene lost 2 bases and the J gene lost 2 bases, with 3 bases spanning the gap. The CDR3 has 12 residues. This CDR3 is CATSRLNTEAFF. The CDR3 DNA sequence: TGTGCCACCAGCAGACTCAACACTGAAGCTTTCTTT.

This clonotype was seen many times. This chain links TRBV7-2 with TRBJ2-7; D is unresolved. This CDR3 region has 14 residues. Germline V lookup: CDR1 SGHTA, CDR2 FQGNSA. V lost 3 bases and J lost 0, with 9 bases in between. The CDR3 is CASSFQVGSYEQYF. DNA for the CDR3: TGTGCCAGCAGCTTTCAGGTGGGCTCCTACGAGCAGTACTTC.

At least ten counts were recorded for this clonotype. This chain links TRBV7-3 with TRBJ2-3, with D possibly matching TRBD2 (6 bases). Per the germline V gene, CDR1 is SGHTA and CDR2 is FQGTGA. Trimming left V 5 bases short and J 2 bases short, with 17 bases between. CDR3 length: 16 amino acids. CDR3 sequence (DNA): TGTGCCAGCAGCCCCATGGGCGCGGGGTCCACAGATACGCAGTATTTT. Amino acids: CASSPMGAGSTDTQYF. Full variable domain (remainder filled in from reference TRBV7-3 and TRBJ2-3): GAGVSQTPSNKVTEKGKYVELRCDPISGHTALYWYRQSLGQGPEFLIYFQGTGAADDSGLPNDRFFAVRPEGSVSTLKIQRTERGDSAVYLCASSPMGAGSTDTQYFGPGTRLTVL.

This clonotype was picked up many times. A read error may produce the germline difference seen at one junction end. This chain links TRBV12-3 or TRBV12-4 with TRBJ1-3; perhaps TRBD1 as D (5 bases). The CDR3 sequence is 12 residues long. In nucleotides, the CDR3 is TGTGCCAGCAGTTCCGGGACCGGGCCCTTGGATTTT. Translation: CASSSGTGPLDF.

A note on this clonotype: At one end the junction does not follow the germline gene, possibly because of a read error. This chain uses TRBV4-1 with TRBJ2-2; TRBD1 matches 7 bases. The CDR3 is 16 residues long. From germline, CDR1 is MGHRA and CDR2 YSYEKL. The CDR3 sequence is CASSLDGTDHTGELFF. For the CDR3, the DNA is TGTGCCAGCAGCCTGGACGGGACAGACCATACCGGGGAGCTGTTTTTT.

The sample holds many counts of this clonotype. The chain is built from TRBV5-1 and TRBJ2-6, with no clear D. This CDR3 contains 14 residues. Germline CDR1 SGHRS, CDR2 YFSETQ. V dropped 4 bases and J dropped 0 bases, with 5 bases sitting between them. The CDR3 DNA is TGCGCCAGCAGCGACGGCTCTGGGGCCAACGTCCTGACTTTC. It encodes CASSDGSGANVLTF.

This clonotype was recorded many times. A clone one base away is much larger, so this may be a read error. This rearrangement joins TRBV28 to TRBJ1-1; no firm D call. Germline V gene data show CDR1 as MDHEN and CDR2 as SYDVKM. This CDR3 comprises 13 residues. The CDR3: CANSFERPRRAFF. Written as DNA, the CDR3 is TGTGCCAACAGTTTCGAACGCCCCAGGAGAGCTTTCTTT.

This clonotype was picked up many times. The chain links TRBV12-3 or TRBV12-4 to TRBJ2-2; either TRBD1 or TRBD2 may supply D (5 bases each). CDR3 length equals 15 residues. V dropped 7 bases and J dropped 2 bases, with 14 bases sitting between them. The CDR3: CASIPGTDNTGELFF. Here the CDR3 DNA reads TGTGCCAGCATCCCTGGGACCGATAACACCGGGGAGCTGTTTTTT.

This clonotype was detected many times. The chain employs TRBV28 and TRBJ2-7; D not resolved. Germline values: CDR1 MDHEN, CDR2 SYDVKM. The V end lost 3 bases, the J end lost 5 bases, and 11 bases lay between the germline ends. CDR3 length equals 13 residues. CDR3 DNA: TGTGCCAGCAGTTTCTTGCCAGCCAACGAGCAGTACTTC. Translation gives CASSFLPANEQYF.

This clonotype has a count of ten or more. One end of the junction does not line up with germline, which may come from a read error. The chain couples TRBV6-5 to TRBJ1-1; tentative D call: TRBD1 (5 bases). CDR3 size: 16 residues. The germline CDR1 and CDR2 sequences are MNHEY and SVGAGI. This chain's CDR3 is CASSHPRQGENTEAFF. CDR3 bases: TGTGCCAGCAGTCACCCACGGCAGGGCGAGAACACAGAAGCTTTCTTT.

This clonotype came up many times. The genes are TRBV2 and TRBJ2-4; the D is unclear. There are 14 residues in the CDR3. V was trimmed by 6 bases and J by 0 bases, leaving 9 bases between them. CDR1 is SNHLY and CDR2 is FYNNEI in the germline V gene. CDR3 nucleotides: TGTGCCAGCAGGGAAACCTCAGCCAAAAACATTCAGTACTTC. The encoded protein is CASRETSAKNIQYF.

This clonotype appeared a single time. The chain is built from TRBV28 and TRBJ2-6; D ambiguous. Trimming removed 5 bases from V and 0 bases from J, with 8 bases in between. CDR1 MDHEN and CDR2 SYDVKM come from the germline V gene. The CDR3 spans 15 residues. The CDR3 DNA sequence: TGTGCCAGCAGTATCCATCGCTCTGGGGCCAACGTCCTGACTTTC. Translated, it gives CASSIHRSGANVLTF.